Detailed here is one TCR beta chain. The antigen remains undetermined. Use of 60 Vbeta and 13 Jbeta primers characterized the PCR. Produced via immunoSEQ multiplex PCR; TCRdb's table is partial and in-frame only. The sample records about 200,000 clones, 75% to 85% being singletons. This specimen belongs to a study of cytomegalovirus exposure and HLA in healthy donors. General study results and limits: Segments of the TCR beta V type were, in most cases, productive about 90% or about 30% of the time in an earlier analysis. Roughly even sequencing depth across donors was the assumption behind the presence/absence analyses.

This receptor was identified in a male donor in good health and CMV-seropositive. Specimen: PBMCs.

The CDR3 DNA reads TGTGCCAGCAGTCCAAGTATTCAGGGATCCACTGAAGCTTTCTTT. Protein product: CASSPSIQGSTEAFF. The chain joins TRBV6-1 to TRBJ1-1; tentative D call: TRBD1 (5 bases). V lost 5 bases and J 4 bases, leaving 17 bases between the germline ends. CDR3 size: 15 residues. Per the germline V gene, CDR1 is MNHNS and CDR2 is SASEGT.